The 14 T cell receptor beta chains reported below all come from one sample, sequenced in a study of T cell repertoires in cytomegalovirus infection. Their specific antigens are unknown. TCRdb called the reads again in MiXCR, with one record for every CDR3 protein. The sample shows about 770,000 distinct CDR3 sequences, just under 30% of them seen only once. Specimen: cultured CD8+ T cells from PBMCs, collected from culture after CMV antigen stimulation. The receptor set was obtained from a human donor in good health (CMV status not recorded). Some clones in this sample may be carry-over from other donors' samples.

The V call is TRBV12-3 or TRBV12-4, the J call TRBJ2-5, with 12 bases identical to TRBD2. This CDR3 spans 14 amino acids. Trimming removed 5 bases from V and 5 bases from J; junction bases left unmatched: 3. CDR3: CASSPGTSGETQYF. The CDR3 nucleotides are TGTGCCAGCAGTCCCGGGACTAGCGGGGAGACCCAGTACTTC.

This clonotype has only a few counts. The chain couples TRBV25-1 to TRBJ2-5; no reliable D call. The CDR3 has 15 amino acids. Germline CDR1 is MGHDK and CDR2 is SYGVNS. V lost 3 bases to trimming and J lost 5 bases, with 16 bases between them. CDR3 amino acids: CASSDPAVAWETQYF. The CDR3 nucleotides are TGTGCCAGCAGTGATCCCGCCGTGGCGTGGGAGACCCAGTACTTC.

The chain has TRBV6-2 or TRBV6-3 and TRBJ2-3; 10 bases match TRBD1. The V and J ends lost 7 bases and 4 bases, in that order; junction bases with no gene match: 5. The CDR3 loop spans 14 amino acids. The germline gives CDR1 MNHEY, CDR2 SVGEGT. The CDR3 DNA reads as TGTGCCAGCAATGGACAGGGGGTAGCAGATACGCAGTATTTT. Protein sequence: CASNGQGVADTQYF.

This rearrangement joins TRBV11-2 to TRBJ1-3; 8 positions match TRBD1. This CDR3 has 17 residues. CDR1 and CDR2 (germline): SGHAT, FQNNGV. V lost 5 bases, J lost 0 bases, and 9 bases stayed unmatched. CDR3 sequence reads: CASSPWTGPLSGNTIYF. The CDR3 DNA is TGTGCCAGCAGCCCCTGGACAGGGCCACTCTCTGGAAACACCATATATTTT.

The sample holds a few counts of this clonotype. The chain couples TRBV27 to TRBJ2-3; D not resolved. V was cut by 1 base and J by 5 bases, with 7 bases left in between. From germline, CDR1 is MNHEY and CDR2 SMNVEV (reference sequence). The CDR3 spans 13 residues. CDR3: CASSLWAEDTQYF. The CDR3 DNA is TGTGCCAGCAGTTTATGGGCGGAAGATACGCAGTATTTT.

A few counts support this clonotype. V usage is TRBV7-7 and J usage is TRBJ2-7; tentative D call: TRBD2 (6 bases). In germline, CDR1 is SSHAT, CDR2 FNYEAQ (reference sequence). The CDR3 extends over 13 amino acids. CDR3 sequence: CASSFRRGYEQYV. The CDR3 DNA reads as TGTGCTAGCAGCTTCCGGCGGGGCTACGAGCAGTACGTC.

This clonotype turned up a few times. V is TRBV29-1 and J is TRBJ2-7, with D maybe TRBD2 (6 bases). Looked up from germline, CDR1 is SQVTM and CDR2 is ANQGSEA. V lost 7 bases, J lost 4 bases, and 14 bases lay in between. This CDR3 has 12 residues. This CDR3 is CSATGSQYEQYF. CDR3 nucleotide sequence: TGCAGCGCGACCGGGAGCCAGTACGAGCAGTACTTC.

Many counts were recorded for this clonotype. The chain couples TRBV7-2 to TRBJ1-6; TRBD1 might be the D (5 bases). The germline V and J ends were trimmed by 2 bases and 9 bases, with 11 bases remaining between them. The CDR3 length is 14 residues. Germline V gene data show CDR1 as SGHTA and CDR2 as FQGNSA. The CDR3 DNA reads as TGTGCCAGCAGCTTATGGGGGGATGGTTCACCCCTCCACTTT. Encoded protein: CASSLWGDGSPLHF.

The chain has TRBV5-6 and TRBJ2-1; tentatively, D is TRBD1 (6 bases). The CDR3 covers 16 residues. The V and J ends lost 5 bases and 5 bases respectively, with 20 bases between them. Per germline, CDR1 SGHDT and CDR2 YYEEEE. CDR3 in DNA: TGTGCCAGCAGTAAGTTTCGAGGACAGCCGCACAATGAGCAGTTCTTC. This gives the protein CASSKFRGQPHNEQFF. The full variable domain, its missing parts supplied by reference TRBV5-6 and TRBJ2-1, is DAGVTQSPTHLIKTRGQQVTLRCSPKSGHDTVSWYQQALGQGPQFIFQYYEEEERQRGNFPDRFSGHQFPNYSSELNVNALLLGDSALYLCASSKFRGQPHNEQFFGPGTRLTVL.

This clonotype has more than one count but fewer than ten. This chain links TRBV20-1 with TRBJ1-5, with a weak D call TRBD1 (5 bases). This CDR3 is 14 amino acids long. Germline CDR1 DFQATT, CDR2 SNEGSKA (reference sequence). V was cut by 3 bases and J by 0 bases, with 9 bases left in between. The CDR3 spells CSARKTDSNQPQHF. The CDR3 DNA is TGCAGTGCTAGGAAGACAGATAGCAATCAGCCCCAGCATTTT.

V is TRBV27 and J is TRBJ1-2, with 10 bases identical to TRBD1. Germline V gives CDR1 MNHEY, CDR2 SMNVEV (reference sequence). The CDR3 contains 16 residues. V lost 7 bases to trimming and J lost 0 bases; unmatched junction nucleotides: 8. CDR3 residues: CASTSGQGRANYGYTF. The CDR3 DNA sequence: TGTGCCAGCACCTCGGGACAGGGGAGGGCTAACTATGGCTACACCTTC.

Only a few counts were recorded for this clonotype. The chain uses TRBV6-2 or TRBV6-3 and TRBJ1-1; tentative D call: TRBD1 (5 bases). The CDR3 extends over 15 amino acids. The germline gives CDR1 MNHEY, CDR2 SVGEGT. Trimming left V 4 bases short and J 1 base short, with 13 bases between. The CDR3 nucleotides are TGTGCCAGCAGTTCTATCGGACACGCGAACACTGAAGCTTTCTTT. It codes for CASSSIGHANTEAFF.

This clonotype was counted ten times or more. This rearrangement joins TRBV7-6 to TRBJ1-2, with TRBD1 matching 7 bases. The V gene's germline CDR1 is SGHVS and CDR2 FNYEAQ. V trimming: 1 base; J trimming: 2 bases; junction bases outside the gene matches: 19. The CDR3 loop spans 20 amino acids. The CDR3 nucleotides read TGTGCCAGCAGCTTAGTAGGCAGGGGGGAACGTCCTACCGCAAACTATGGCTACACCTTC. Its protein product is CASSLVGRGERPTANYGYTF.

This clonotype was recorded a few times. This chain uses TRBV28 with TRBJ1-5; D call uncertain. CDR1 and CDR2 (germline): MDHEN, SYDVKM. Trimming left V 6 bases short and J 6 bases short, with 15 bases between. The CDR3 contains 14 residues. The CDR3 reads CASSPIEVGQPQHF. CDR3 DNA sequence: TGTGCCAGCAGCCCAATTGAGGTCGGTCAGCCCCAGCATTTT.